The rows below give T cell receptor beta chains drawn from one sample of a study of a mutant IDH1 vaccine in newly diagnosed glioma. Clones were sequenced by immunoSEQ multiplex PCR, and TCRdb holds only the in-frame ones, with some missing. The sample holds approximately 79,000 clones, about 85% seen once. No antigen is known for these receptors. This sample comprised PBMCs, obtained from a glioma patient whose treatment included an IDH1 peptide vaccine. The origin of the receptors is a woman in her 50s with glioma. CDR3s include the opening cysteine and the closing phenylalanine or tryptophan. A D gene is named only where the DNA matches it firmly. Some rows have no size entry. The others give once, few or many, or a class for an expanded clone.

d_gene: -
v_gene: TRBV5-1
j_gene: TRBJ2-7
abundance: -
CDR3nt: TGCGCCAGCAGCTTGCGGGACAAAAACTACGAGCAGTACTTC
CDR3aa: CASSLRDKNYEQYF

d_gene: -
v_gene: TRBV10-2
j_gene: TRBJ2-3
abundance: -
CDR3nt: TGCGCCAGCAGGGGGACCGGGGTAACCACAGATACGCAGTATTTT
CDR3aa: CASRGTGVTTDTQYF

d_gene: -
v_gene: TRBV7-3
j_gene: TRBJ2-3
abundance: -
CDR3nt: TGTGCCAGCAGTTTTTACGGAGATACGCAGTATTTT
CDR3aa: CASSFYGDTQYF

d_gene: TRBD1
v_gene: TRBV7-6
j_gene: TRBJ1-2
abundance: few
CDR3nt: TGTGCCAGCAGCTTAGGGGGGGACAGGGAAGACTATGGCTACACCTTC
CDR3aa: CASSLGGDREDYGYTF

d_gene: -
v_gene: TRBV5-1
j_gene: TRBJ2-3
abundance: -
CDR3nt: TGCGCCAGCAGCCTGAGAAAGACTCCCACTAGCACAGATACGCAGTATTTT
CDR3aa: CASSLRKTPTSTDTQYF

d_gene: TRBD1
v_gene: TRBV2
j_gene: TRBJ2-7
abundance: -
CDR3nt: TGTGCCAGCAGGCTCGGACAGGGAGCTCCCCACGAGCAGTACTTC
CDR3aa: CASRLGQGAPHEQYF

d_gene: -
v_gene: TRBV7-9
j_gene: TRBJ2-6
abundance: -
CDR3nt: TGTGCCAGCAGCTTCGGTTGGGAATCTGGGGCCAACGTCCTGACTTTC
CDR3aa: CASSFGWESGANVLTF

d_gene: TRBD1
v_gene: TRBV18
j_gene: TRBJ1-4
abundance: -
CDR3nt: TGTGCCAGCTCACCGGGACAGATATCAACTAATGAAAAACTGTTTTTT
CDR3aa: CASSPGQISTNEKLFF

d_gene: -
v_gene: TRBV29-1
j_gene: TRBJ2-3
abundance: -
CDR3nt: TGCAGCGTTGAAGGGGGGCGTTTCACAGATACGCAGTATTTT
CDR3aa: CSVEGGRFTDTQYF

d_gene: -
v_gene: TRBV19
j_gene: TRBJ2-7
abundance: -
CDR3nt: TGTGCCAGTAGTATGGCCCCGGGACGGGACGAGCAGTACTTC
CDR3aa: CASSMAPGRDEQYF

d_gene: -
v_gene: TRBV5-1
j_gene: TRBJ2-2
abundance: once
CDR3nt: TGCGCCAGCAGCTTGGGACAGGACAATACCGGGGAGCTGTTTTTT
CDR3aa: CASSLGQDNTGELFF

d_gene: TRBD2
v_gene: TRBV14
j_gene: TRBJ2-1
abundance: -
CDR3nt: TGTGCCAGCAGCCAAGGCGGGAGCTCCTACAATGAGCAGTTCTTC
CDR3aa: CASSQGGSSYNEQFF

d_gene: TRBD1
v_gene: TRBV27
j_gene: TRBJ2-7
abundance: -
CDR3nt: TGTGCCAGCAGTATGACAGGGGAAGGAGCCTACGAGCAGTACTTC
CDR3aa: CASSMTGEGAYEQYF

d_gene: -
v_gene: TRBV10-3
j_gene: TRBJ2-3
abundance: -
CDR3nt: TGTGCCATCAGTGACGGGGGCGATCGCGCAGATACGCAGTATTTT
CDR3aa: CAISDGGDRADTQYF

d_gene: -
v_gene: TRBV28
j_gene: TRBJ2-1
abundance: once
CDR3nt: TGTGCCAGCAGCCCATACGGGAGAACCTCCTACAATGAGCAGTTCTTC
CDR3aa: CASSPYGRTSYNEQFF

d_gene: TRBD1
v_gene: TRBV19
j_gene: TRBJ2-7
abundance: -
CDR3nt: TGTGCCAGTCAAACGACAGGGACAGGACAGTACGAGCAGTACTTC
CDR3aa: CASQTTGTGQYEQYF

d_gene: TRBD1
v_gene: TRBV23-1
j_gene: TRBJ1-1
abundance: few
CDR3nt: TGCGCCAGCAGTCCGGACAGGACCTCTTTCTTT
CDR3aa: CASSPDRTSFF

d_gene: -
v_gene: TRBV5-4
j_gene: TRBJ1-6
abundance: -
CDR3nt: TGTGCCAGCAGCTTCTGGAATTCACCCCTCCACTTT
CDR3aa: CASSFWNSPLHF

d_gene: -
v_gene: TRBV6-6
j_gene: TRBJ1-1
abundance: once
CDR3nt: TGTGCCAGCTGGGACCGCGGGGCTTTCTTT
CDR3aa: CASWDRGAFF

d_gene: -
v_gene: TRBV27
j_gene: TRBJ2-3
abundance: -
CDR3nt: TGTGCCAGCGCCGATGGACGCGGGGGCCCCTTCACAGATACGCAGTATTTT
CDR3aa: CASADGRGGPFTDTQYF

d_gene: -
v_gene: TRBV2
j_gene: TRBJ1-6
abundance: -
CDR3nt: TGTGCCAGCTCCATCACAGGGAATAATAATTCACCCCTCCACTTT
CDR3aa: CASSITGNNNSPLHF

d_gene: -
v_gene: TRBV7-9
j_gene: TRBJ2-1
abundance: -
CDR3nt: TGTGCCAGCAGCTTAGTACCTTACAATGAGCAGTTCTTC
CDR3aa: CASSLVPYNEQFF

d_gene: -
v_gene: TRBV6-6
j_gene: TRBJ1-6
abundance: -
CDR3nt: TGTGCCAGCAGTGGTCCGACTTCACCCCTCCACTTT
CDR3aa: CASSGPTSPLHF

d_gene: -
v_gene: TRBV27
j_gene: TRBJ2-1
abundance: -
CDR3nt: TGTGCCAGCAGTTCCCGGGAGAATCCTCTCAATGAGCAGTTCTTC
CDR3aa: CASSSRENPLNEQFF

d_gene: TRBD2
v_gene: TRBV2
j_gene: TRBJ2-5
abundance: -
CDR3nt: TGTGCCAGCAGTGAAGAAGTTAGCGGGGGAGAGACCCAGTACTTC
CDR3aa: CASSEEVSGGETQYF

d_gene: -
v_gene: TRBV29-1
j_gene: TRBJ2-1
abundance: once
CDR3nt: TGCAGCGCCCCCGGTAGTTACAATGAGCAGTTCTTC
CDR3aa: CSAPGSYNEQFF

d_gene: TRBD2
v_gene: TRBV6-1
j_gene: TRBJ2-1
abundance: -
CDR3nt: TGTGCCAGCAGGCAACCCGGGACTAGCGCCAATGAGCAGTTCTTC
CDR3aa: CASRQPGTSANEQFF

d_gene: TRBD2
v_gene: TRBV7-3
j_gene: TRBJ2-4
abundance: -
CDR3nt: TGTGCCAGCAGCTTAAGTGGGACTAGCTCCAACATTCAGTACTTC
CDR3aa: CASSLSGTSSNIQYF

d_gene: -
v_gene: TRBV7-9
j_gene: TRBJ2-7
abundance: -
CDR3nt: TGTGCCAGTTTATCGGACACGAGCTCCTACGAGCAGTACTTC
CDR3aa: CASLSDTSSYEQYF

d_gene: -
v_gene: TRBV27
j_gene: TRBJ2-7
abundance: -
CDR3nt: TGTGCCAGCAGTTTACTTGGGGTACACTACGAGCAGTACTTC
CDR3aa: CASSLLGVHYEQYF

d_gene: TRBD1
v_gene: TRBV10-1
j_gene: TRBJ1-1
abundance: -
CDR3nt: TGCGCCAGCAGACTTCGGACAGGGGGTGAAGCTTTCTTT
CDR3aa: CASRLRTGGEAFF

d_gene: TRBD2
v_gene: TRBV5-4
j_gene: TRBJ2-5
abundance: -
CDR3nt: TGTGCCAGCAGCTTGGGGGGACTAGCGGGAGCAGAGACCCAGTACTTC
CDR3aa: CASSLGGLAGAETQYF

d_gene: -
v_gene: TRBV18
j_gene: TRBJ2-7
abundance: few
CDR3nt: TGTGCCAGCTCACCCAACACCTTCTACGAGCAGTACTTC
CDR3aa: CASSPNTFYEQYF

d_gene: -
v_gene: TRBV5-1
j_gene: TRBJ2-2
abundance: -
CDR3nt: TGCGCCAGCAGCCCCGGGCAGGGAAACACCGGGGAGCTGTTTTTT
CDR3aa: CASSPGQGNTGELFF

d_gene: TRBD1
v_gene: TRBV5-1
j_gene: TRBJ2-3
abundance: -
CDR3nt: TGCGCCAGCAGCATGGGACAGACAGATACGCAGTATTTT
CDR3aa: CASSMGQTDTQYF

d_gene: -
v_gene: TRBV10-3
j_gene: TRBJ2-1
abundance: -
CDR3nt: TGTGCTATCCAAGGGGCCTACAATGAGCAGTTCTTC
CDR3aa: CAIQGAYNEQFF

d_gene: TRBD1
v_gene: TRBV2
j_gene: TRBJ2-3
abundance: -
CDR3nt: TGTGCCAGCAGCGGACAGGGTATAGATACGCAGTATTTT
CDR3aa: CASSGQGIDTQYF

d_gene: -
v_gene: TRBV9
j_gene: TRBJ2-5
abundance: -
CDR3nt: TGTGCCAGCAGCGACGCAGGGGGGCAAGAGACCCAGTACTTC
CDR3aa: CASSDAGGQETQYF

d_gene: -
v_gene: TRBV4-1
j_gene: TRBJ1-1
abundance: few
CDR3nt: TGCGCCAGCAGCCGGGGTGACACTGAAGCTTTCTTT
CDR3aa: CASSRGDTEAFF

d_gene: -
v_gene: TRBV13
j_gene: TRBJ2-7
abundance: -
CDR3nt: TGTGCCAGCAGCCCCCCTAGTGCGTACGAGCAGTACTTC
CDR3aa: CASSPPSAYEQYF

d_gene: TRBD2
v_gene: TRBV19
j_gene: TRBJ2-1
abundance: -
CDR3nt: TGTGCCAGTCTTGGACTAGCGGGGAGCTCCTACAATGAGCAGTTCTTC
CDR3aa: CASLGLAGSSYNEQFF

d_gene: TRBD1
v_gene: TRBV6-6
j_gene: TRBJ1-6
abundance: once
CDR3nt: TGTGCCAGCAGCCTCGGGACAGGAGCTTCACCCCTCCACTTT
CDR3aa: CASSLGTGASPLHF

d_gene: -
v_gene: TRBV7-9
j_gene: TRBJ2-2
abundance: -
CDR3nt: TGTGCCAGCAGCCCGAACTGGGGGCCCGGGGAGCTGTTTTTT
CDR3aa: CASSPNWGPGELFF